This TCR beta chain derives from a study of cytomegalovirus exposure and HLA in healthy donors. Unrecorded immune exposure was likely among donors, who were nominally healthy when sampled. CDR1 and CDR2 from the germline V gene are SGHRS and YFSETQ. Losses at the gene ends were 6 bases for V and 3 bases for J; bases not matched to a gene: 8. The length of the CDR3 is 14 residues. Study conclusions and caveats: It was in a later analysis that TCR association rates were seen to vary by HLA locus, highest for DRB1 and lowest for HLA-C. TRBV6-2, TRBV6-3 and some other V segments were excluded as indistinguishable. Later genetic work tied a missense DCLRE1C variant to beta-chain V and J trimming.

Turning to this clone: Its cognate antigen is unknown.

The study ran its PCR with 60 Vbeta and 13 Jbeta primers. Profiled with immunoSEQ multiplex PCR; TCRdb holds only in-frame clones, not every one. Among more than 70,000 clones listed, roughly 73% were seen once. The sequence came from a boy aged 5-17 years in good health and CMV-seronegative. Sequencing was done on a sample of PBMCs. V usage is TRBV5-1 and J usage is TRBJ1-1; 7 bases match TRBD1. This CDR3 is CASTRDRAHTEAFF. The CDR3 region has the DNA TGCGCCAGCACCAGAGACAGGGCGCACACTGAAGCTTTCTTT.